This passage covers 17 T cell receptor beta chains from one sample sequenced in a study of read filtering for tumor transcriptome and immune sequencing. This library used roughly 400 ng RNA and molecular barcoded adaptors spanning alpha/delta and beta/gamma chains. Using its own MiXCR run on the reads, TCRdb lists one record per CDR3 protein. The repertoire holds 35,000 to 40,000 distinct CDR3 sequences, with approximately 14% as singletons. The sequencing sample was made of a population of CD138-negative cells sorted from bone marrow. All receptors come from a donor at least 40 years old with multiple myeloma.

This clonotype was recorded at least ten times. The chain joins TRBV4-3 to TRBJ1-5, with D perhaps TRBD1 (6 bases). Germline V lookup: CDR1 LGHNA, CDR2 YSLEER. This CDR3 spans 15 amino acids. V shed 4 bases and J shed 3 bases, with 13 bases lying between them. CDR3 in DNA: TGCGCCAGCAGCCGGAATACAGGGTTCAATCAGCCCCAGCATTTT. Translated, it gives CASSRNTGFNQPQHF.

Ten or more counts support this clonotype. The chain links TRBV12-3 or TRBV12-4 to TRBJ2-2; no firm D call. The ends were cut back, 6 bases at V and 5 bases at J, with 10 bases in the middle. The CDR3 consists of 13 residues. DNA of the CDR3: TGTGCCAGCAGCAGTCATTGGACCGGGGAGCTGTTTTTT. This translates into CASSSHWTGELFF.

The rearrangement joins TRBV30 to TRBJ1-2, with a tentative D call TRBD1 (5 bases). Trimming left V 2 bases short and J 6 bases short, with 16 bases between. This CDR3 region has 14 residues. Germline V lookup: CDR1 GTSNPN, CDR2 SVGIG (reference sequence). DNA of the CDR3: TGTGCCTGGAGTCTCTGGGACCGCCCCCATGGCTACACCTTC. It encodes CAWSLWDRPHGYTF.

This clonotype was detected many times. The V call is TRBV18, the J call TRBJ2-7; no clear D gene. Looked up from germline, CDR1 is KGHSH and CDR2 is LQKENI. CDR3 length: 13 amino acids. Trimming stripped 6 bases from V and 6 bases from J, with 15 bases between. The CDR3 spells CASSPGTRAEQYF. DNA for the CDR3: TGTGCCAGCTCCCCTGGAACTCGGGCCGAGCAGTACTTC.

This clonotype has at least ten counts. As DNA, the CDR3 is TGTGCCAGCAGCTTAGTGGTGTACACAGATACGCAGTATTTT. Translation gives CASSLVVYTDTQYF. The V and J genes are TRBV7-8 and TRBJ2-3; D is unresolved. The CDR3 is 14 residues long. Germline V gene lookup returns CDR1 SGHVS and CDR2 FQNEAQ. The V gene lost 1 base and the J gene lost 2 bases, with 7 bases spanning the gap.

By proportion, this clonotype is medium-sized (0.01 to 0.1%). The chain joins TRBV30 to TRBJ2-1, with TRBD2 matching 9 bases. Germline V gene lookup returns CDR1 GTSNPN and CDR2 SVGIG (reference sequence). Trimming cost V 0 bases and J 9 bases; bases outside gene matches: 9. CDR3 length: 15 amino acids. The DNA of the CDR3 is TGTGCCTGGAGTGTCTCCAGCGGGAGGTTTTCTGAGCAGTTCTTC. Translation: CAWSVSSGRFSEQFF.

At least ten counts were recorded for this clonotype. V usage is TRBV6-1 and J usage is TRBJ1-2; the D is unclear. The ends were cut back, 1 base at V and 4 bases at J, with 10 bases in the middle. Germline V gene lookup returns CDR1 MNHNS and CDR2 SASEGT. This CDR3 region has 14 residues. CDR3 nucleotide sequence: TGTGCCAGCAGTGAAGGAGAGGGAGGCTATGGCTACACCTTC. It encodes CASSEGEGGYGYTF.

The chain uses TRBV20-1 and TRBJ2-7, with 7 nucleotides matching TRBD2. The CDR3 totals 13 residues. Germline V CDR1 and CDR2: DFQATT, SNEGSKA (reference sequence). The V gene end was trimmed by 3 bases and the J gene end by 7 bases; junction bases not matched to a gene: 9. The CDR3 reads CSASGRTRLEQYF. In nucleotides, the CDR3 is TGCAGTGCTAGCGGGAGGACCCGATTAGAGCAGTACTTC.

This clonotype was picked up many times. The chain's CDR3 is CSALGTPYNEQFF. The CDR3 region has the DNA TGCAGTGCTCTTGGGACTCCCTACAATGAGCAGTTCTTC. This chain joins TRBV20-1 and TRBJ2-1; a weak D match, TRBD2 (6 bases). This CDR3 is built from 13 residues. Trimming removed 5 bases from V and 2 bases from J, with 10 bases in between. CDR1 and CDR2 (germline): DFQATT, SNEGSKA (reference sequence).

This clonotype was observed at least ten times. A read error is likely, as this CDR3 ends without the conserved phenylalanine or tryptophan. The CDR3 DNA reads TGTGCCTGGAGTGTCTCCAGCGGGAGGTTCTCTGAGCAGTTCCTC. It encodes CAWSVSSGRFSEQFL. V gene TRBV30 combines with J gene TRBJ2-1; TRBD2 matches at 9 bases. The CDR3 totals 15 residues. Looked up from germline, CDR1 is GTSNPN and CDR2 is SVGIG (reference sequence). Unmatched junction bases numbered 9, after V lost 0 bases and J lost 9 bases.

This clonotype was found many times. The chain carries TRBV7-9 and TRBJ1-2; no clear D. V lost 6 bases, J lost 5 bases, and 7 bases lay in between. From germline, CDR1 is SEHNR and CDR2 FQNEAQ (reference sequence). CDR3 length equals 11 residues. DNA for the CDR3: TGTGCCAGCAGGGGAGGGTATGGCTACACCTTC. As protein: CASRGGYGYTF.

This chain links TRBV5-5 with TRBJ1-3, with D uncertain. This CDR3 spans 14 amino acids. The V gene's germline CDR1 is SGHKS and CDR2 YYEKEE (reference sequence). Trimming removed 1 base at V and 4 bases at J, with 9 bases between. The DNA of the CDR3 is TGTGCCAGCAGCTTGAGAGTCGCAGGAAACACCATATATTTT. Translating it yields CASSLRVAGNTIYF.

This clonotype was detected ten times or more. The V and J genes are TRBV29-1 and TRBJ2-5; possible D gene TRBD1, 6 bases. The CDR3 length is 13 residues. The V end was cut by 7 bases, the J end by 5 bases, with 17 bases between. In germline, CDR1 is SQVTM, CDR2 ANQGSEA. The CDR3 is CSAGLQGWETQYF. In DNA, the CDR3 is TGCAGCGCGGGCTTACAGGGTTGGGAGACCCAGTACTTC.

This clonotype was seen repeatedly, ten times or more. The rearrangement uses TRBV29-1 and TRBJ2-3, with D perhaps TRBD1 (5 bases). The CDR3 length is 14 residues. Trimming removed 1 base from V and 0 bases from J, with 8 bases in between. Germline CDR1 and CDR2: SQVTM and ANQGSEA. The CDR3 is CSVEGRVSTDTQYF. For the CDR3, the DNA is TGCAGCGTTGAAGGCAGGGTGAGCACAGATACGCAGTATTTT.

The chain has TRBV27 and TRBJ2-1, with TRBD2 as a possible D gene (7 bases). This CDR3 spans 16 amino acids. With 1 base removed from V and 7 bases from J, the gap between germline ends came to 17 bases. Germline values: CDR1 MNHEY, CDR2 SMNVEV (reference sequence). The CDR3 DNA reads TGTGCCAGCAGTTTATTCTTAGGGGGGGGCTGGAATGAGCAGTTCTTC. It specifies CASSLFLGGGWNEQFF.

This clonotype was found many times. A much larger clonotype is one base distant, so this may be a read error. V is TRBV29-1 and J is TRBJ2-1; TRBD2 matches 9 bases. With 5 bases clipped from V and 12 bases from J, the junction kept 8 bases outside the gene matches. Germline CDR1 SQVTM, CDR2 ANQGSEA. CDR3 size: 12 residues. CDR3 coding DNA: TGCAGCGTTAGGCGACTAGCGGCTGGGCAGTTCTTC. Protein product: CSVRRLAAGQFF.

This clonotype came up many times. The V and J genes are TRBV28 and TRBJ1-2; D call uncertain. The CDR3 is made up of 14 amino acids. Looked up from germline, CDR1 is MDHEN and CDR2 is SYDVKM. V was pared by 5 bases and J by 6 bases, with 16 bases between. Written as DNA, the CDR3 is TGTGCCAGCAGTCTTTCCCTCACAAGCCATGGCTACACCTTC. Its translation is CASSLSLTSHGYTF.